This TCR beta chain appears in the sequencing data of a study of human T cells and chemical hapten exposure. Study-wide results and caveats: Alopecia in the donors means their immune response may deviate from healthy people's.

TCRdb itself ran the RACE reads through MiXCR, one entry per CDR3 protein. Among roughly 100,000 distinct CDR3 sequences listed, approximately 9.3% were seen once. This clonotype was seen at least ten times. What it recognizes is unknown. CDR3 length: 15 amino acids. J gave up 2 bases and V 6 bases, and 8 bases lay outside the gene matches. Germline V gene lookup returns CDR1 LGHDT and CDR2 YNNKEL (reference sequence). As to time point: patch test 2, 6 weeks after DPC sensitization. Treatment indicated: therapeutic diphenylcyclopropenone sensitization with weekly scalp DPC. The sequence was obtained from a woman aged 40 to 50 with alopecia areata. Some clones in this sample may be carry-over from other donors' samples. This chain uses TRBV3-1 with TRBJ2-7, with 9 nucleotides matching TRBD1. The sample here was whole blood, taken in connection with sensitization to the hapten diphenylcyclopropenone (DPC). In DNA form, the CDR3 reads TGTGCCAGCAGTCCCACAGGGGGCTTAACCTACGAGCAGTACTTC. This gives the protein CASSPTGGLTYEQYF.